This TCR beta chain originates from a study of identical twins. Findings and limits, study-wide: High-abundance cord blood beta clonotypes had fewer insertions; memory repertoires showed none. Invariant MAIT and iNKT cells may have partly biased zero-insertion analyses.

The germline V gene encodes CDR1 ENHRY and CDR2 SYGVKD. This CDR3 is 13 amino acids long. V was clipped by 6 bases and J by 5 bases; unmatched bases: 2. TCRdb ran MiXCR on the 5' RACE reads and lists one entry per CDR3 protein. The data contain about 530,000 distinct CDR3 sequences, approximately 20% of them singletons. This clonotype was observed a handful of times. Its antigen is as yet unknown. These records were also assigned to another study, of yellow fever vaccine responses in identical twins.

The sample comprised CD4+ T cells sorted from blood. The sequence came from a woman aged 18 to 35 in good health. This rearrangement joins TRBV10-3 to TRBJ2-7; 12 bases are shared with TRBD2. DNA for the CDR3: TGTGCCATCAGAAGACTAGCGGGAGACGAGCAGTACTTC. Translating it yields CAIRRLAGDEQYF.